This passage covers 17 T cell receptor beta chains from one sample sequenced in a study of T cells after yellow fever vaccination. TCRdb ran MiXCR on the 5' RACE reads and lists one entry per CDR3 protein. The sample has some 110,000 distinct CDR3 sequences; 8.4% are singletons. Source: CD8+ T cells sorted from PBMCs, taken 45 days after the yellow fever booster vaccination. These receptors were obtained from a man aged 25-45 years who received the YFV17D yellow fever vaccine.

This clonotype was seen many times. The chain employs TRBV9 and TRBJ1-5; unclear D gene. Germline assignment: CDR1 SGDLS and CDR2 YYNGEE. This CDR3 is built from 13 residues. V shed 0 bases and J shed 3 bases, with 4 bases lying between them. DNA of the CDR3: TGTGCCAGCAGCGTAGGACTCAATCAGCCCCAGCATTTT. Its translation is CASSVGLNQPQHF.

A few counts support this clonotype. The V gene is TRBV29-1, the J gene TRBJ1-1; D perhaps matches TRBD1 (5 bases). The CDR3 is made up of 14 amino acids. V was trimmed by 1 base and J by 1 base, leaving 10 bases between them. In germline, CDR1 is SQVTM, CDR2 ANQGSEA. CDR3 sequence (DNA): TGCAGCGTTGAAGGGGGGGGTTGGAACACTGAAGCTTTCTTT. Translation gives CSVEGGGWNTEAFF.

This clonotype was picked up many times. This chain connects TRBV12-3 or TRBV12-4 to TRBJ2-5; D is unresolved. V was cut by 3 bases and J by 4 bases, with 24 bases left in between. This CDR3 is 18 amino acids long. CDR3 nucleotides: TGTGCCAGCAGTTTTGGGTGGGTTGGTACCCCGGAGTTAGAGACCCAGTACTTC. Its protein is CASSFGWVGTPELETQYF.

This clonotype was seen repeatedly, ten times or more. This CDR3 reads CSVGLAGHSYNEQFF. As DNA, the CDR3 is TGCAGCGTTGGACTAGCGGGCCACTCCTACAATGAGCAGTTCTTC. This chain joins TRBV29-1 and TRBJ2-1; 10 positions match TRBD2. Trimming removed 4 bases from V and 0 bases from J; junction bases left unmatched: 3. There are 15 residues in the CDR3. Per germline, CDR1 SQVTM and CDR2 ANQGSEA.

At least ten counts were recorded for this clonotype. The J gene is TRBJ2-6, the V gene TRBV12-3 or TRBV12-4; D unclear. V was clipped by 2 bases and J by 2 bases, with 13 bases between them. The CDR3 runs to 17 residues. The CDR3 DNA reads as TGTGCCAGCAGTTTAAACGACGGAGCACCTGGGGCCAACGTCCTGACTTTC. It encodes CASSLNDGAPGANVLTF.

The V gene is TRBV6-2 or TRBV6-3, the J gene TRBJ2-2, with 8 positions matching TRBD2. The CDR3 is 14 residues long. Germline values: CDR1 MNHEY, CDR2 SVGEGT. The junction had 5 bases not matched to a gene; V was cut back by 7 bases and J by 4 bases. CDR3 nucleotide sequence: TGTGCCAGCAATAGCGGGATCACCACCGGGGAGCTGTTTTTT. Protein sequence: CASNSGITTGELFF.

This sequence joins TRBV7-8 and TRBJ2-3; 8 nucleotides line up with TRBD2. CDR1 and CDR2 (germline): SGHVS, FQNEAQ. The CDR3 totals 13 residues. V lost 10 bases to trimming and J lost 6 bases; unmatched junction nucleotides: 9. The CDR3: CATLAGPRDTQYF. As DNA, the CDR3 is TGTGCCACCTTAGCGGGGCCCCGGGATACGCAGTATTTT.

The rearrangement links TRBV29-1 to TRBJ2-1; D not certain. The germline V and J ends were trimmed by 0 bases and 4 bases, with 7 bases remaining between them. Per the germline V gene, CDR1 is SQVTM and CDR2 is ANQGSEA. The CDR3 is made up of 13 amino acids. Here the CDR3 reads CSVEDGRYNEQFF. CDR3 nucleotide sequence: TGCAGCGTTGAAGATGGTCGATACAATGAGCAGTTCTTC.

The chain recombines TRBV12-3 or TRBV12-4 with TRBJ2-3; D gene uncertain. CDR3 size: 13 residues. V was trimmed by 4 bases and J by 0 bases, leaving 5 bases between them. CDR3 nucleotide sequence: TGTGCCAGCAGTTGGTCTAGCACAGATACGCAGTATTTT. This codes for CASSWSSTDTQYF.

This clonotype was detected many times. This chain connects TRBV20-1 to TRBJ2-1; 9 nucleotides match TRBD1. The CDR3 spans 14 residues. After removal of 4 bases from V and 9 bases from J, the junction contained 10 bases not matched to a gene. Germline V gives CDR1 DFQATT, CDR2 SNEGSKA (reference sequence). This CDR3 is CSATPRTGVVEQFF. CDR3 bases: TGCAGTGCTACTCCACGGACAGGGGTTGTTGAGCAGTTCTTC.

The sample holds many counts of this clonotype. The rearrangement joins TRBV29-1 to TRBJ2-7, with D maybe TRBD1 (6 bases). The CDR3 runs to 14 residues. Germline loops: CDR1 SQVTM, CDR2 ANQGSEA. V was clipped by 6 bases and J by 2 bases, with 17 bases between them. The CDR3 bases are TGCAGCGTCCAGGGGTTAGGGGTGACCTACGAGCAGTACTTC. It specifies CSVQGLGVTYEQYF.

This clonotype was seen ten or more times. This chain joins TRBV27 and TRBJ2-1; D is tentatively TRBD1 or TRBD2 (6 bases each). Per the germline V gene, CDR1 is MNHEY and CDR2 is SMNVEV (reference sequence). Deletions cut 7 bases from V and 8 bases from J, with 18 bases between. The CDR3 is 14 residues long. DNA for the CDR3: TGTGCCAGCACGGGGGCCCGAGCCGGCCATGAGCAGTTCTTC. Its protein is CASTGARAGHEQFF.

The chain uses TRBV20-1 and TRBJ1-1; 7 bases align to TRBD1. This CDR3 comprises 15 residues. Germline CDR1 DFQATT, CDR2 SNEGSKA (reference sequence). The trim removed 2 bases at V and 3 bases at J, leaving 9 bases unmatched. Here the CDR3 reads CSARSLGGADTEAFF. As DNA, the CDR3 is TGCAGTGCTAGATCTTTAGGGGGCGCGGACACTGAAGCTTTCTTT.

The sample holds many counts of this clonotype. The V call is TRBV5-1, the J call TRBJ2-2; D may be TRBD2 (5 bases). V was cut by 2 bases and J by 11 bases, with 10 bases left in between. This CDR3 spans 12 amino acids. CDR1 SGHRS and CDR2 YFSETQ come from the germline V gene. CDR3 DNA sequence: TGCGCCAGCAGCTTCGGAGCGGCAGAGCTGTTTTTT. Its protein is CASSFGAAELFF.

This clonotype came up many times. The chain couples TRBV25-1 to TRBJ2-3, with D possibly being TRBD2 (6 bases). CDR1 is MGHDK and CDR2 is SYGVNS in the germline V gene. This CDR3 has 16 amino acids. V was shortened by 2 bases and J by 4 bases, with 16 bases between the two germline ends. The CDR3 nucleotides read TGTGCCAGCAGTGAAATGGCCCGGGAGCAGGCAGATACGCAGTATTTT. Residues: CASSEMAREQADTQYF.

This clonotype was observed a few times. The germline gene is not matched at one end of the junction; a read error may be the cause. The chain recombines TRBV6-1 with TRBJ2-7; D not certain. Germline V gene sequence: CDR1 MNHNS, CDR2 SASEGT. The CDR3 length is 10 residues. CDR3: CASSEGVSNF. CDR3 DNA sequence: TGTGCCAGCAGTGAAGGGGTCAGCAACTTC.

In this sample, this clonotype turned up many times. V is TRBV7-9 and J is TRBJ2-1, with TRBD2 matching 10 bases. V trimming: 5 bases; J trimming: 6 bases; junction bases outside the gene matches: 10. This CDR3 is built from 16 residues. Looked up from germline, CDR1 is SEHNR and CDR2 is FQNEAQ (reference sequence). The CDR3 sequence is CASSPRLAGVANEQFF. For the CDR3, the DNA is TGTGCCAGCAGCCCCCGTCTAGCGGGAGTTGCCAATGAGCAGTTCTTC.